The TCR beta chain under discussion was sequenced for a study of spatial heterogeneity in lung cancer. This clonotype was picked up many times. The time point: sample taken at primary tumor resection. Frozen PBMC, nontumor lung or tumor provided whole RNA, which was sequenced unsorted. With 7 bases clipped from V and 8 bases from J, the junction kept 11 bases outside the gene matches. Germline CDR1 is SNHLY and CDR2 is FYNNEI. The CDR3 is 14 residues long. Every TCR cDNA molecule bore its own unique molecular identifier. TCRdb used MiXCR to reprocess the 5' RACE reads, holding one entry per CDR3 protein. The sample lists approximately 49,000 distinct CDR3 sequences; approximately 5% were seen once.

The specimen comprised PBMCs, sampled at surgery. This clonotype originated in a male donor with early-stage non-small cell lung cancer. The chain links TRBV2 to TRBJ2-1; TRBD2 matches 7 bases. The CDR3 is CASKAGVSSDEQFF. CDR3 bases: TGTGCCAGCAAGGCGGGAGTCAGTTCGGATGAGCAGTTCTTC. Supplemented by reference TRBV2 and TRBJ2-1, the full variable domain reads EPEVTQTPSHQVTQMGQEVILRCVPISNHLYFYWYRQILGQKVEFLVSFYNNEISEKSEIFDDQFSVERPDGSNFTLKIRSTKLEDSAMYFCASKAGVSSDEQFFGPGTRLTVL.